This passage covers 29 T cell receptor beta chains from one sample sequenced in a study of identical twins (dated by TCRdb to about 2016). Libraries came from 5' RACE. Sequencing was performed on an Illumina HiSeq 2000. TCRdb redid the processing of the public reads, applying fastp at Q25 and MiXCR, and retained in-frame beta chains. Rows with a matching CDR3 protein are joined into one entry that keeps the most common DNA and genes. The sample profile shows approximately 630,000 distinct CDR3 sequences; under 8.5% of them were found once. The biggest ten clones account for 1.5% to 2% of the sample. This sample also belongs to another study, concerning yellow fever vaccine responses in identical twins.

The source material was PBMCs. These receptors came from a woman between 18 and 30 years old in good health.

The chain combines TRBV12-5 with TRBJ2-7, with D maybe TRBD1 (5 bases). Germline V gene data show CDR1 as LGHNT and CDR2 as FRNRAP. The CDR3 runs 17 residues. The ends were cut back, 1 base at V and 1 base at J, with 17 bases in the middle. The CDR3 nucleotides are TGTGCTAGTGGTTTGGCAGATAGGGGTTTCCGGTCCTACGAGCAGTACGTC. This gives the protein CASGLADRGFRSYEQYV.

In this sample, this clonotype turned up many times. V gene TRBV5-1 combines with J gene TRBJ2-5; 8 bases are a match to TRBD2. The CDR3 sequence is 14 residues long. The germline V gene has CDR1 SGHRS and CDR2 YFSETQ. J lost 1 base, V lost 3 bases, and 2 bases had no gene match. For the CDR3, the DNA is TGCGCCAGCAGCTCAGGGACTAGCCAAGAGACCCAGTACTTC. This gives the protein CASSSGTSQETQYF.

A few counts support this clonotype. The chain joins TRBV24-1 to TRBJ1-1; D is undetermined. V gave up 5 bases and J gave up 5 bases, with 11 bases separating them. CDR1 KGHDR and CDR2 SFDVKD come from the germline V gene. The CDR3 runs to 13 residues. The CDR3 region is CATSAASRTEAFF. CDR3 DNA sequence: TGTGCCACCAGTGCCGCTTCACGGACTGAAGCTTTCTTT.

The chain carries TRBV12-3 or TRBV12-4 and TRBJ1-1; no firm D call. Trimming pared 7 bases from V and 1 base from J, leaving 10 bases between. This CDR3 has 13 residues. The CDR3 spells CASTPRWNTEAFF. In DNA, the CDR3 is TGTGCCAGCACCCCCCGGTGGAACACTGAAGCTTTCTTT.

The chain uses TRBV14 and TRBJ2-1; 13 nucleotides line up with TRBD2. Germline V CDR1 and CDR2: SGHDN, FVKESK. V shed 0 bases and J 7 bases; nucleotides not matched to a gene: 15. The CDR3 spans 20 residues. CDR3 bases: TGTGCCAGCAGCCAAGATACCGGACTAGCGGGAGTTAGAGTTCGTAATGAGCAGTTCTTC. Translated: CASSQDTGLAGVRVRNEQFF.

The rearrangement joins TRBV20-1 to TRBJ2-1, with D maybe TRBD2 (6 bases). Germline CDR1 DFQATT, CDR2 SNEGSKA (reference sequence). V lost 6 bases, J lost 7 bases, and 19 bases lay in between. The CDR3 has 14 amino acids. This CDR3 is CSADPLGLLNEQFF. The CDR3 DNA reads TGCAGTGCGGACCCCTTGGGACTGCTGAATGAGCAGTTCTTC.

This sequence joins TRBV7-9 and TRBJ2-2; a weak D match, TRBD1 (5 bases). This CDR3 contains 17 residues. Trimming stripped 5 bases from V and 4 bases from J, with 20 bases between. CDR1 and CDR2 (germline): SEHNR, FQNEAQ (reference sequence). The CDR3 coding sequence is TGTGCCAGCAGCCCCCCCACGGCAGGGTCCGGCACCGGGGAGCTGTTTTTT. Translation: CASSPPTAGSGTGELFF.

This chain uses TRBV5-1 with TRBJ2-1, with D possibly being TRBD2 (7 bases). The CDR3 is 16 residues long. V lost 2 bases, J lost 2 bases, and 14 bases lay in between. CDR1 is SGHRS and CDR2 is YFSETQ in the germline V gene. The CDR3 reads CASSLKGEGTYNEQFF. CDR3 nucleotide sequence: TGCGCCAGCAGCTTAAAGGGGGAGGGGACCTACAATGAGCAGTTCTTC.

This clonotype was counted at least ten times. The chain combines TRBV10-3 with TRBJ2-1; tentatively, D is TRBD2 (6 bases). V lost 7 bases, J lost 7 bases, and 17 bases lay in between. CDR1 and CDR2 (germline): ENHRY, SYGVKD. CDR3 size: 14 residues. CDR3 in DNA: TGTGCCATCAATGGAGTGGCCGGGGGAAATGAGCAGTTCTTC. It yields the protein CAINGVAGGNEQFF.

J is TRBJ2-1 and V is TRBV12-3 or TRBV12-4; perhaps TRBD2 as D (6 bases). The CDR3 is 16 amino acids. With 4 bases removed from V and 4 bases from J, the gap between germline ends came to 17 bases. The CDR3 loop is CASSSSSSVLYNEQFF. CDR3 nucleotide sequence: TGTGCCAGCAGTTCCTCGTCTAGCGTGTTATACAATGAGCAGTTCTTC.

This clonotype was observed a few times. The chain employs TRBV27 and TRBJ2-2; D is possibly TRBD1 (6 bases). V was shortened by 5 bases and J by 0 bases, with 13 bases between the two germline ends. CDR1 and CDR2 from the germline V gene are MNHEY and SMNVEV (reference sequence). CDR3 length equals 16 residues. The CDR3 coding sequence is TGTGCCAGCAGTCCCGCCGGGACACCGAACACCGGGGAGCTGTTTTTT. Translation gives CASSPAGTPNTGELFF.

This clonotype was counted many times. The rearrangement links TRBV2 to TRBJ1-6; a weak D match, TRBD1 (6 bases). The CDR3 totals 14 residues. Germline assignment: CDR1 SNHLY and CDR2 FYNNEI. The ends were cut back, 6 bases at V and 4 bases at J, with 10 bases in the middle. CDR3 sequence: CASRTTGYNSPLHF. CDR3 sequence (DNA): TGTGCCAGCAGGACAACAGGGTATAATTCACCCCTCCACTTT.

The rearrangement links TRBV28 to TRBJ2-5; 7 bases align to TRBD2. This CDR3 region has 15 residues. V shed 7 bases, J shed 4 bases, and the junction held 12 bases outside the gene matches. Germline assignment: CDR1 MDHEN and CDR2 SYDVKM. The CDR3 coding sequence is TGTGCCAGCACGGGGGGATTAAACAGTAGAGAGACCCAGTACTTC. Amino acid sequence: CASTGGLNSRETQYF.

J is TRBJ2-3 and V is TRBV6-1; 7 bases are a match to TRBD2. V lost 10 bases, J lost 0 bases, and 7 bases stayed unmatched. Germline V gene sequence: CDR1 MNHNS, CDR2 SASEGT. This CDR3 has 14 amino acids. The CDR3 loop is CATKRDPSTDTQYF. CDR3 nucleotide sequence: TGTGCCACCAAGCGGGACCCTAGCACAGATACGCAGTATTTT.

DNA of the CDR3: TGCGCCAGCAGCCTAAGTGGAGTGGGGGGGAGCACAGATACGCAGTATTTT. Translating gives CASSLSGVGGSTDTQYF. This chain uses TRBV4-1 with TRBJ2-3, with 7 bases that match TRBD2. The CDR3 loop spans 17 amino acids. Germline loops: CDR1 MGHRA, CDR2 YSYEKL. J gave up 0 bases and V 4 bases, and 10 bases lay outside the gene matches.

The chain combines TRBV27 with TRBJ2-1; no reliable D call. V gave up 3 bases and J gave up 4 bases, with 10 bases separating them. The CDR3 consists of 14 residues. Looked up from germline, CDR1 is MNHEY and CDR2 is SMNVEV (reference sequence). The CDR3 spells CASSLVNTYNEQFF. The CDR3 region has the DNA TGTGCCAGCAGTTTGGTGAACACTTACAATGAGCAGTTCTTC.

The CDR3 region has the DNA TGTGCCAGCGCGACAGGGGGCAGATGGTCACCCCTCCACTTT. This sequence encodes CASATGGRWSPLHF. The chain employs TRBV2 and TRBJ1-6, with 10 bases aligning to TRBD1. V shed 8 bases, J shed 10 bases, and the junction held 8 bases outside the gene matches. The CDR3 is 14 amino acids. Germline CDR1 reads SNHLY; CDR2 reads FYNNEI.

This clonotype appeared many times. J is TRBJ2-1 and V is TRBV29-1, with D perhaps matching TRBD1 or TRBD2 (5 bases each). Trimming removed 6 bases at V and 8 bases at J, with 20 bases between. The CDR3 spans 14 residues. Germline V gene sequence: CDR1 SQVTM, CDR2 ANQGSEA. CDR3 bases: TGCAGCGTCTCGGGCAGAGGCTCGGGACATGAGCAGTTCTTC. This translates into CSVSGRGSGHEQFF.

V is TRBV10-3 and J is TRBJ2-7; D is possibly TRBD1 or TRBD2 (5 bases each). The CDR3 runs to 12 residues. From germline, CDR1 is ENHRY and CDR2 SYGVKD. V was shortened by 4 bases and J by 3 bases, with 7 bases between the two germline ends. The CDR3 DNA is TGTGCCATCAGTGGGGACGGCTACGAGCAGTACTTC. Translating it yields CAISGDGYEQYF.

This CDR3 is CASSLTRTVYNEQFF. For the CDR3, the DNA is TGTGCCAGTAGTCTAACGAGGACAGTCTACAATGAGCAGTTCTTC. This sequence joins TRBV19 and TRBJ2-1; possible D gene TRBD1, 6 bases. CDR1 is LNHDA and CDR2 is SQIVND in the germline V gene (reference sequence). The CDR3 length is 15 residues. V lost 5 bases, J lost 3 bases, and 14 bases lay in between.

In its sample, this clonotype was seen many times. The chain carries TRBV7-9 and TRBJ2-7; TRBD2 matches at 7 bases. The CDR3 runs to 14 residues. J lost 6 bases, V lost 1 base, and 6 bases had no gene match. Per the germline V gene, CDR1 is SEHNR and CDR2 is FQNEAQ (reference sequence). The CDR3 nucleotides read TGTGCCAGCAGCTTAGACGGGAGGCTGGCCGAGCAGTACTTC. It is translated as CASSLDGRLAEQYF.

This clonotype came up a few times. The chain has TRBV6-1 and TRBJ2-5; the D call may be TRBD1 or TRBD2 (5 bases each). Looked up from germline, CDR1 is MNHNS and CDR2 is SASEGT. The CDR3 covers 15 residues. Trimming left V 6 bases short and J 3 bases short, with 17 bases between. CDR3 sequence: CASSPIGAGEETQYF. The CDR3 nucleotides are TGTGCCAGCAGCCCCATCGGGGCTGGTGAAGAGACCCAGTACTTC.

The chain uses TRBV20-1 and TRBJ2-1, with 14 positions matching TRBD2. Germline V gene sequence: CDR1 DFQATT, CDR2 SNEGSKA (reference sequence). This CDR3 is built from 18 residues. The junction had 10 bases not matched to a gene; V was cut back by 6 bases and J by 0 bases. CDR3 amino acids: CSAKGLAGDPNSYNEQFF. CDR3 in DNA: TGCAGTGCCAAGGGACTAGCGGGAGATCCAAACTCCTACAATGAGCAGTTCTTC.

This clonotype was picked up a small number of times. The chain joins TRBV21-1 to TRBJ2-3; whether TRBD1, the table's D call, matches the DNA was not checked. TRBV21-1 is recorded as a pseudogene. The CDR3 is 18 residues long. The DNA of the CDR3 is TGTGCCAGCAGCAAAGACGGGCCGCCAGGGGAGAGTACAGATACGCAGTATTTT. It yields the protein CASSKDGPPGESTDTQYF.

This clonotype was observed many times. The DNA for the CDR3 is TGTGCCACCAGCCTGGGACAAGCGACTAGCGGGACGAAAAACATTCAGTACTTC. As protein: CATSLGQATSGTKNIQYF. The chain carries TRBV15 and TRBJ2-4, with 11 bases aligning to TRBD2. V trimming: 5 bases; J trimming: 4 bases; junction bases outside the gene matches: 13. The CDR3 loop spans 18 amino acids. Germline V gives CDR1 LNHNV, CDR2 YYDKDF (reference sequence).

The V and J genes are TRBV14 and TRBJ2-3; TRBD2 agrees at 8 bases. Per germline, CDR1 SGHDN and CDR2 FVKESK. The length of the CDR3 is 16 residues. V lost 1 base to trimming and J lost 1 base; unmatched junction nucleotides: 4. CDR3 nucleotide sequence: TGTGCCAGCAGCCAAGCACTAGCGGCCCGCACAGATACGCAGTATTTT. As protein: CASSQALAARTDTQYF.

Here the CDR3 reads CATSDPDPKSSYNEQFF. For the CDR3, the DNA is TGTGCCACCAGTGATCCCGACCCTAAGAGCTCCTACAATGAGCAGTTCTTC. This chain connects TRBV24-1 to TRBJ2-1; D is ambiguous. V dropped 3 bases and J dropped 0 bases, with 14 bases sitting between them. Germline V lookup: CDR1 KGHDR, CDR2 SFDVKD. This CDR3 comprises 17 residues.

This clonotype has only a few counts. This chain links TRBV28 with TRBJ2-5, with D possibly matching TRBD2 (6 bases). The CDR3 has 16 amino acids. Between the trimmed V and J ends, which lost 7 bases and 5 bases, there was a span of 23 bases. The germline gives CDR1 MDHEN, CDR2 SYDVKM. CDR3 amino acids: CASKTSGTPIGETQYF. CDR3 nucleotide sequence: TGTGCCAGCAAGACGTCCGGGACTCCCATCGGGGAGACCCAGTACTTC.

This clonotype was detected many times. The chain is built from TRBV24-1 and TRBJ1-5; no clear D. Trimming pared 6 bases from V and 2 bases from J, leaving 10 bases between. Germline CDR1 reads KGHDR; CDR2 reads SFDVKD. The CDR3 totals 14 residues. The CDR3 nucleotides read TGTGCCACCAGTTTAGGGAGTGGCAATCAGCCCCAGCATTTT. Amino acid sequence: CATSLGSGNQPQHF.